The present TCR beta chain was sequenced within a study of identical twins. This clonotype has ten or more counts. TCRdb re-analysed the 5' RACE reads in MiXCR, keeping a single row per CDR3 protein. The data hold approximately 620,000 distinct CDR3 sequences, with around 8.3% observed a single time. The length of the CDR3 is 14 residues. Germline V gene lookup returns CDR1 MDHEN and CDR2 SYDVKM. Trimming took off 6 bases at V and 3 bases at J, with 15 bases between the two ends. These data also featured in a second study, about yellow fever vaccine responses in identical twins.

The source of this sequence is a woman younger than 35 in good health. The chain employs TRBV28 and TRBJ2-7; D call uncertain. Sequenced: PBMCs. CDR3 protein: CASSLGVGNYEQYF. The CDR3 DNA reads as TGTGCCAGCAGCTTAGGCGTGGGGAACTACGAGCAGTACTTC.